A single T cell receptor beta chain is shown here with its context. Germline V gene sequence: CDR1 SEHNR, CDR2 FQNEAQ (reference sequence). The germline V and J ends were trimmed by 5 bases and 4 bases, with 18 bases remaining between them. The CDR3 covers 15 residues. RNA served as the template for amplifying TCR beta CDR3 regions. HTBI-primed RT-PCR formed the first round, and a multiplex PCR formed the second. TCRdb re-analysed the multiplex PCR reads in MiXCR, keeping a single row per CDR3 protein. The data show roughly 600,000 distinct CDR3 sequences, under 40% seen once. This record comes from a study of Graves' ophthalmopathy and Graves' hyperthyroidism.

This chain uses TRBV7-9 with TRBJ2-7; D may be TRBD1 or TRBD2 (5 bases each). Material: peripheral blood or thyroid tissue (not recorded which). This sequence was found in an adult man with Graves' hyperthyroidism. The chain's CDR3 is CASSMTGTEPYEQYF. The CDR3 DNA reads TGTGCCAGCAGCATGACCGGGACGGAGCCTTACGAGCAGTACTTC. The full variable domain, with the rest looked up from reference TRBV7-9 and TRBJ2-7, is DTGVSQNPRHKITKRGQNVTFRCDPISEHNRLYWYRQTLGQGPEFLTYFQNEAQLEKSRLLSDRFSAERPKGSFSTLEIQRTEQGDSAMYLCASSMTGTEPYEQYFGPGTRLTVT.